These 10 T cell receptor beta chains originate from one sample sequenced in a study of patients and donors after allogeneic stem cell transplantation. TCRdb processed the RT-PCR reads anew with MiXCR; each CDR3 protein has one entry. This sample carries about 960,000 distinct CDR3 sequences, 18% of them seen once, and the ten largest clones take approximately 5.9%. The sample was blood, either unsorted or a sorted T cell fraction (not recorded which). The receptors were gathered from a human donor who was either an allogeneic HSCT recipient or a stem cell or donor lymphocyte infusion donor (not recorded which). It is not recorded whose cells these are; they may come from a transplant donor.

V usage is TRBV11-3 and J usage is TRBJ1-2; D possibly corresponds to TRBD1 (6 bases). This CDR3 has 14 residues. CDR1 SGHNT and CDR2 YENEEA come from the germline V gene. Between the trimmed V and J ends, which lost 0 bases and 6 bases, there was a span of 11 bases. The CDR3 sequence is CASSLDSGADGYTF. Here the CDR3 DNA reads TGTGCCAGCAGCTTAGATTCAGGGGCTGATGGCTACACCTTC. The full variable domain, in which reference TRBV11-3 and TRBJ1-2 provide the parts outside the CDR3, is EAGVVQSPRYKIIEKKQPVAFWCNPISGHNTLYWYLQNLGQGPELLIRYENEEAVDDSQLPKDRFSAERLKGVDSTLKIQPAELGDSAVYLCASSLDSGADGYTFGSGTRLTVV.

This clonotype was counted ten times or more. The CDR3 DNA sequence: TGTGCCAGCAGCTCCCGGGACAGGGATCATGGCTACACCTTC. Translation gives CASSSRDRDHGYTF. The gene calls are TRBV6-2 or TRBV6-3 and TRBJ1-2, with TRBD1 identical over 9 bases. Trimming removed 6 bases from V and 6 bases from J; junction bases left unmatched: 8. The germline V gene encodes CDR1 MNHEY and CDR2 SVGEGT. The CDR3 spans 14 residues.

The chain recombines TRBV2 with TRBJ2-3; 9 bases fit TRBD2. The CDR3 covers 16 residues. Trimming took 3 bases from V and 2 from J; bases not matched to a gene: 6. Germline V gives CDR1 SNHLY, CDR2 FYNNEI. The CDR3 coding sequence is TGTGCCAGCAGTGATTTTGCGGGAGGGCCCACAGATACGCAGTATTTT. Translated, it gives CASSDFAGGPTDTQYF.

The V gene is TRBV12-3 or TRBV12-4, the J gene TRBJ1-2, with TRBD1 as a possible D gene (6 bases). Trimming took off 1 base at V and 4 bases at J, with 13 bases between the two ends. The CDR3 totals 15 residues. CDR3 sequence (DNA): TGTGCCAGCAGTTTAGAAGCGACAGGTATCTATGGCTACACCTTC. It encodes CASSLEATGIYGYTF.

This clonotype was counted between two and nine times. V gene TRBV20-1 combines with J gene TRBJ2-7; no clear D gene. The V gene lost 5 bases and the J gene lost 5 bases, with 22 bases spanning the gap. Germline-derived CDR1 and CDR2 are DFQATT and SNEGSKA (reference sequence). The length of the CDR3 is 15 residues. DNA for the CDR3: TGCAGTGCTCCCCCCAACCTCGGCTCGCCGGACGAGCAGTACTTC. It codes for CSAPPNLGSPDEQYF.

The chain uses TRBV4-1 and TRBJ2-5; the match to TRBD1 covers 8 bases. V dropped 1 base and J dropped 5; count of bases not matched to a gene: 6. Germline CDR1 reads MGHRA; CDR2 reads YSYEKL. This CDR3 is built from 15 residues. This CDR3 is CASSQVLDRVETQYF. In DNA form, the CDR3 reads TGCGCCAGCAGCCAAGTCCTGGACAGGGTTGAGACCCAGTACTTC.

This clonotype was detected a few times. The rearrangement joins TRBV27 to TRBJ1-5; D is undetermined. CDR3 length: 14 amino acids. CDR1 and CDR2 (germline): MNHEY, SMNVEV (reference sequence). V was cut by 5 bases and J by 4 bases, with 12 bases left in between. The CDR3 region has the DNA TGTGCCAGCAGTCCGCAAAGGACTAATCAGCCCCAGCATTTT. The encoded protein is CASSPQRTNQPQHF.

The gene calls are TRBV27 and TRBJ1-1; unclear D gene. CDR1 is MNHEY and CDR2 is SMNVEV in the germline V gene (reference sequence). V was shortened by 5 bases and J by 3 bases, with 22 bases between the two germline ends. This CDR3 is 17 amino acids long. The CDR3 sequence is CASSLQGGPPSDTEAFF. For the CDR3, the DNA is TGTGCCAGCAGTCTTCAAGGCGGGCCGCCCAGTGACACTGAAGCTTTCTTT.

CDR3 DNA sequence: TGTGCCAGCAGCTTGGGACAGGGGGTTGGGGCCAACGTCCTGACTTTC. It translates to CASSLGQGVGANVLTF. The rearrangement uses TRBV5-6 and TRBJ2-6, with 9 bases that match TRBD1. The CDR3 has 16 residues. Looked up from germline, CDR1 is SGHDT and CDR2 is YYEEEE. V gave up 0 bases and J gave up 3 bases; unmatched junction bases: 1. Complete variable domain (other parts from reference TRBV5-6 and TRBJ2-6): DAGVTQSPTHLIKTRGQQVTLRCSPKSGHDTVSWYQQALGQGPQFIFQYYEEEERQRGNFPDRFSGHQFPNYSSELNVNALLLGDSALYLCASSLGQGVGANVLTFGAGSRLTVL.

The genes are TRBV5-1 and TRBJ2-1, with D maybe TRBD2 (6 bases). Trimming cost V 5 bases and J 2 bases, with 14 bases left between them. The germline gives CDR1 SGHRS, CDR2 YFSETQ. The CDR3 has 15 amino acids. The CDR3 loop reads CASSDGASAYNEQFF. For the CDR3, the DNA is TGCGCCAGCAGTGACGGGGCTAGCGCCTACAATGAGCAGTTCTTC.